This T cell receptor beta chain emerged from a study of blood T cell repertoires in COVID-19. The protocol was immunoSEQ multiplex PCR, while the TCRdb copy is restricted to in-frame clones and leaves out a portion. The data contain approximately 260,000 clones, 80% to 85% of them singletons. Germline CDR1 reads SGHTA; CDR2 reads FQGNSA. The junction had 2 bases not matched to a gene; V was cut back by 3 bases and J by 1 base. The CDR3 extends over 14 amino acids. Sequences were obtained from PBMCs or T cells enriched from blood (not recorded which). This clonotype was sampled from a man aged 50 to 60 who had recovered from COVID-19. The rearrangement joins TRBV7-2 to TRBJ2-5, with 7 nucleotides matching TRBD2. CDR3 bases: TGTGCCAGCAGCTTCGGCGGGAGCCAAGAGACCCAGTACTTC. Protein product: CASSFGGSQETQYF.